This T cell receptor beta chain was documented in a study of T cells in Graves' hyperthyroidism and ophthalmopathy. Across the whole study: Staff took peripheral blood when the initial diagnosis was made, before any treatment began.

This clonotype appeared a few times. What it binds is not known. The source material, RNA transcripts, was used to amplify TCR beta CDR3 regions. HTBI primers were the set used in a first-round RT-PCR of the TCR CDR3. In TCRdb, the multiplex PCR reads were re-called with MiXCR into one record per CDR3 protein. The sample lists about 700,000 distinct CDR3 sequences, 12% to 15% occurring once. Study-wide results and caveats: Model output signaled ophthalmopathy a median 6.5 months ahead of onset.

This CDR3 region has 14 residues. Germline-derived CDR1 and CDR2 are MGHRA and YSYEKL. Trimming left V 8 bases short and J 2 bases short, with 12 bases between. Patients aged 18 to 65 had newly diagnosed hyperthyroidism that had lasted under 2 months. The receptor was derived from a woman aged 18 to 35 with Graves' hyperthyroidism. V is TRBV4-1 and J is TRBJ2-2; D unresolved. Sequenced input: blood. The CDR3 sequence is CASAQTFNTGELFF. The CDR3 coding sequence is TGCGCCAGCGCCCAGACCTTTAACACCGGGGAGCTGTTTTTT.